A selection of T cell receptor beta chains follows, all from one sample in a study of neurological immune-mediated disorders. TCRdb called the 5' RACE reads again in MiXCR, with one record for every CDR3 protein. The data hold approximately 30,000 distinct CDR3 sequences, with around 20% observed a single time. Sequencing was done on a sample of PBMCs. Receptors were obtained from a woman in her sixties in good health. Both conserved end residues are part of each CDR3. D genes are given only for firm matches. A clone size is listed for some rows: how often the clone was seen (once, few, many), or a class if it is expanded.

d_gene: .; v_gene: TRBV6-2/TRBV6-3; j_gene: TRBJ1-1; abundance: many; CDR3nt: TGTGCCAGCAGTTACCCCTTCCGGAACCTCGAAGTCGAAGCTTTCTTT; CDR3aa: CASSYPFRNLEVEAFF
d_gene: TRBD2; v_gene: TRBV7-6; j_gene: TRBJ2-5; abundance: .; CDR3nt: TGTGCCAGCAGCTTAGGGATTGGGCGGGAGGTCCCAGAGACCCAGTACTTC; CDR3aa: CASSLGIGREVPETQYF
d_gene: .; v_gene: TRBV6-2/TRBV6-3; j_gene: TRBJ2-4; abundance: .; CDR3nt: TGTGCCAGCAATTCCCCCTGCCACATTCAGTACTTC; CDR3aa: CASNSPCHIQYF
d_gene: .; v_gene: TRBV4-3; j_gene: TRBJ2-5; abundance: many; CDR3nt: TGCGCCAGCAGCCAAGGAAGTTGCGTAAGGCCCTGGGAGACCCAGTACTTC; CDR3aa: CASSQGSCVRPWETQYF
d_gene: .; v_gene: TRBV20-1; j_gene: TRBJ2-5; abundance: .; CDR3nt: TGCAGCGCTCGCCACCCGAGAGGGAAAGAGACCCAGTACTTC; CDR3aa: CSARHPRGKETQYF
d_gene: .; v_gene: TRBV7-2; j_gene: TRBJ2-3; abundance: many; CDR3nt: TGTGCCAGCAGCTTAGAGGAGCGGTATCTCACAGATACGCAGTATTTT; CDR3aa: CASSLEERYLTDTQYF
d_gene: TRBD1; v_gene: TRBV28; j_gene: TRBJ2-7; abundance: many; CDR3nt: TGTGCCAGCAGAAAGACAGGGACCTACGAGCAGTACTTC; CDR3aa: CASRKTGTYEQYF
d_gene: TRBD2; v_gene: TRBV28; j_gene: TRBJ2-2; abundance: many; CDR3nt: TGTGCCAGCAGTTTACCTGGTCTAGCGGGAAACACCGGGGAGCTGTTTTTT; CDR3aa: CASSLPGLAGNTGELFF
d_gene: .; v_gene: TRBV7-8; j_gene: TRBJ1-5; abundance: many; CDR3nt: TGTGCCAGCAGCTTAGATGGGATCAATCAGCCCCAGCATTTT; CDR3aa: CASSLDGINQPQHF
d_gene: TRBD2; v_gene: TRBV28; j_gene: TRBJ2-7; abundance: many; CDR3nt: TGTGCCAGCAGTTTATGGGGACTAGCGGGAGGTACCGCCTACGAGCAGTACTTC; CDR3aa: CASSLWGLAGGTAYEQYF
d_gene: .; v_gene: TRBV5-4; j_gene: TRBJ2-6; abundance: once; CDR3nt: TGTGGATACTCTGGGGCCAACGTCCTGACTTTC; CDR3aa: CGYSGANVLTF
d_gene: .; v_gene: TRBV7-9; j_gene: TRBJ2-4; abundance: many; CDR3nt: TGTGCCAGCAGCTTCGCTGCCGTTGTGGCCAAAAACATTCAGTACTTC; CDR3aa: CASSFAAVVAKNIQYF
d_gene: TRBD2; v_gene: TRBV29-1; j_gene: TRBJ2-5; abundance: once; CDR3nt: TGCAGCGTTCTCGGACTAGCGGGAGTAGAGACCCAGTACTTC; CDR3aa: CSVLGLAGVETQYF
d_gene: .; v_gene: TRBV6-5; j_gene: TRBJ2-1; abundance: .; CDR3nt: TGTGCCAGCAGACTGGACGTTAACCTCTACAATGAGCAGTTCTTC; CDR3aa: CASRLDVNLYNEQFF
d_gene: TRBD1; v_gene: TRBV20-1; j_gene: TRBJ2-5; abundance: many; CDR3nt: TGCAGTGCCAGTCAGGGGGTACAAGAGACCCAGTACTTC; CDR3aa: CSASQGVQETQYF
d_gene: .; v_gene: TRBV28; j_gene: TRBJ1-1; abundance: few; CDR3nt: TGTGCCAGCAGTTTAAGTCCGCCCCGCCAGGGGAAAGAAGCTTTCTTT; CDR3aa: CASSLSPPRQGKEAFF
d_gene: TRBD1; v_gene: TRBV7-2; j_gene: TRBJ1-2; abundance: many; CDR3nt: TGTGCCAGCAGCCCGACAGGGGCGGGCTTTGGCTACACCTTC; CDR3aa: CASSPTGAGFGYTF
d_gene: .; v_gene: TRBV7-8; j_gene: TRBJ2-1; abundance: many; CDR3nt: TGTGCCAGCAGCCCAGAAGATGCGACTGAGCAGTTCTTC; CDR3aa: CASSPEDATEQFF